The 24 T cell receptor beta chains below were found in one sample sequenced in a study of Ad26.COV2.S vaccination and SARS-CoV-2 variants listed by TCRdb under 2021. Sample treatment or condition, as interpreted from the label and publication: 19 received Ad26.COV2.S at low or high dose, single or two shots; 5 received placebo; per-sample allocation not given. Repertoires of vaccine and placebo recipients were sequenced from samples collected on day 63 after the first injection. The library was built by means of the immunoSEQ multiplex PCR assay. TCRdb limited this immuneACCESS table to in-frame rearrangements with V and J called. A share of clones is missing; checked studies link under half to unresolved V genes, and the rest is unexplained. This sample has about 440,000 clones in its table, and around nine tenths of those were observed once. The ten largest clonotypes hold roughly 13% of the sample.

The source was peripheral blood, collected in a trial of Ad26.COV2.S vaccine versus placebo. These receptors were taken from a person aged 18-65 years who received the Ad26.COV2.S COVID-19 vaccine or a placebo.

The gene calls are TRBV19 and TRBJ2-3; D is uncertain. Germline lookup yields CDR1 LNHDA and CDR2 SQIVND (reference sequence). This CDR3 region has 11 residues. Between the trimmed V and J ends, which lost 5 bases and 5 bases, there was a span of 5 bases. The CDR3 bases are TGTGCCAGTAGTTCGCTAGATACGCAGTATTTT. Protein product: CASSSLDTQYF.

The chain couples TRBV28 to TRBJ2-3; maybe TRBD2 (6 bases). CDR1 and CDR2 from the germline V gene are MDHEN and SYDVKM. V lost 7 bases to trimming and J lost 2 bases, with 13 bases between them. The CDR3 covers 14 residues. DNA for the CDR3: TGTGCCAGCACGGGACTCATTCTCACAGATACGCAGTATTTT. The encoded protein is CASTGLILTDTQYF.

The genes are TRBV28 and TRBJ2-3; 10 bases map to TRBD2. From germline, CDR1 is MDHEN and CDR2 SYDVKM. Losses at the gene ends were 5 bases for V and 6 bases for J; bases not matched to a gene: 11. The CDR3 is made up of 16 amino acids. For the CDR3, the DNA is TGTGCCAGCAGTCCCCCCTCTAGCGGGAGAGGTGATACGCAGTATTTT. Its translation: CASSPPSSGRGDTQYF. The full variable domain, its missing parts supplied by reference TRBV28 and TRBJ2-3, is DVKVTQSSRYLVKRTGEKVFLECVQDMDHENMFWYRQDPGLGLRLIYFSYDVKMKEKGDIPEGYSVSREKKERFSLILESASTNQTSMYLCASSPPSSGRGDTQYFGPGTRLTVL.

The chain has TRBV5-1 and TRBJ2-1; possibly TRBD1 for D (6 bases). The CDR3 is 16 amino acids. CDR1 and CDR2 (germline): SGHRS, YFSETQ. The V and J ends lost 2 bases and 8 bases respectively, with 20 bases between them. The CDR3 protein is CASSFNNVGQSDEQFF. CDR3 bases: TGCGCCAGCAGCTTTAATAATGTTGGACAGTCCGATGAGCAGTTCTTC.

This chain joins TRBV19 and TRBJ2-2; D ambiguous. Trimming left V 2 bases short and J 4 bases short, with 11 bases between. CDR1 and CDR2 (germline): LNHDA, SQIVND (reference sequence). The CDR3 is made up of 15 amino acids. CDR3 DNA sequence: TGTGCCAGTAGTATAATGGCCAAGGCCACCGGGGAGCTGTTTTTT. Its protein is CASSIMAKATGELFF. The whole variable domain, filled in from reference TRBV19 and TRBJ2-2, reads DGGITQSPKYLFRKEGQNVTLSCEQNLNHDAMYWYRQDPGQGLRLIYYSQIVNDFQKGDIAEGYSVSREKKESFPLTVTSAQKNPTAFYLCASSIMAKATGELFFGEGSRLTVL.

This clone was counted ten times or more. The chain links TRBV7-9 to TRBJ1-5; D remains ambiguous. Germline V CDR1 and CDR2: SEHNR, FQNEAQ (reference sequence). The CDR3 runs to 13 residues. V lost 6 bases and J lost 0, with 6 bases in between. CDR3 sequence (DNA): TGTGCCAGCAGGGGATATAGCAATCAGCCCCAGCATTTT. Translation: CASRGYSNQPQHF.

This clone occurred once. The genes are TRBV15 and TRBJ1-1; TRBD1 might be the D (5 bases). V lost 1 base and J 5 bases, leaving 14 bases between the germline ends. The CDR3 covers 15 residues. Germline CDR1 is LNHNV and CDR2 is YYDKDF (reference sequence). CDR3 sequence reads: CATSRGLGVGTEAFF. CDR3 coding DNA: TGTGCCACCAGCAGAGGCTTGGGGGTGGGGACTGAAGCTTTCTTT.

This rearrangement joins TRBV9 to TRBJ2-2; the match to TRBD2 covers 7 bases. Per the germline V gene, CDR1 is SGDLS and CDR2 is YYNGEE. The CDR3 spans 16 residues. V was clipped by 0 bases and J by 4 bases; unmatched bases: 6. CDR3 DNA sequence: TGTGCCAGCAGCGTAGAGGTGGGAGGGGCCACCGGGGAGCTGTTTTTT. This codes for CASSVEVGGATGELFF.

The rearrangement uses TRBV29-1 and TRBJ2-1, with D perhaps given as TRBD1 or TRBD2 (5 bases each). Trimming took off 4 bases at V and 0 bases at J, with 16 bases between the two ends. Looked up from germline, CDR1 is SQVTM and CDR2 is ANQGSEA. The CDR3 length is 16 residues. CDR3 region: CSVVWGRAPSYNEQFF. The CDR3 bases are TGCAGCGTTGTCTGGGGACGGGCCCCCTCCTACAATGAGCAGTTCTTC.

The genes are TRBV9 and TRBJ2-1; perhaps D is TRBD1 or TRBD2 (5 bases each). V lost 4 bases to trimming and J lost 14 bases, with 16 bases between them. The CDR3 length is 12 residues. Germline V gene lookup returns CDR1 SGDLS and CDR2 YYNGEE. DNA for the CDR3: TGTGCCAGCAGCCAAAGGGACGGAGCAAAGTTCTTC. The encoded protein is CASSQRDGAKFF.

The gene calls are TRBV3-1 (or the pseudogene TRBV3-2) and TRBJ2-1; 12 bases line up with TRBD2. With 1 base clipped from V and 5 bases from J, the junction kept 9 bases outside the gene matches. CDR1 and CDR2 from the germline V gene are LGHDT and YNNKEL (reference sequence). This CDR3 contains 18 residues. The CDR3 loop reads CASSQGGLAGWTDNEQFF. In DNA form, the CDR3 reads TGTGCCAGCAGCCAAGGAGGACTAGCGGGATGGACCGACAATGAGCAGTTCTTC.

This sequence joins TRBV19 and TRBJ2-7; D ambiguous. The length of the CDR3 is 11 residues. Trimming pared 6 bases from V and 6 bases from J, leaving 9 bases between. Germline-derived CDR1 and CDR2 are LNHDA and SQIVND (reference sequence). CDR3 protein: CASRNVGEQYF. CDR3 DNA sequence: TGTGCCAGTAGAAACGTGGGCGAGCAGTACTTC.

This clone was observed a few times. This chain joins TRBV3-1 (or the pseudogene TRBV3-2) and TRBJ2-3; 9 bases map to TRBD2. The V gene's germline CDR1 is LGHDT and CDR2 YNNKEL (reference sequence). The junction had 3 bases not matched to a gene; V was cut back by 5 bases and J by 0 bases. This CDR3 spans 15 amino acids. CDR3 in DNA: TGTGCCAGCAGCTTGACTAGCGGAAGCACAGATACGCAGTATTTT. This translates into CASSLTSGSTDTQYF.

The chain carries TRBV7-2 and TRBJ1-6; maybe TRBD1 (5 bases). The CDR3 has 14 residues. The V end lost 5 bases, the J end lost 7 bases, and 12 bases lay between the germline ends. The germline gives CDR1 SGHTA, CDR2 FQGNSA. CDR3 residues: CASSLSGGNSPLHF. The CDR3 coding sequence is TGTGCCAGCAGCCTTAGTGGGGGAAATTCACCCCTCCACTTT.

This clone came up a few times. The chain recombines TRBV7-2 with TRBJ1-2; D might be TRBD1 (5 bases). Germline values: CDR1 SGHTA, CDR2 FQGNSA. Trimming stripped 5 bases from V and 7 bases from J, with 20 bases between. CDR3 length equals 15 residues. Written as DNA, the CDR3 is TGTGCCAGCAGCCCCGGGAGACAGACTTCCTTTGGCTACACCTTC. This translates into CASSPGRQTSFGYTF.

J is TRBJ2-7 and V is TRBV7-2; 7 bases are a match to TRBD1. The germline V gene has CDR1 SGHTA and CDR2 FQGNSA. The CDR3 is made up of 14 amino acids. The V segment lost 3 bases and the J segment 3 bases; nucleotides outside the gene matches: 5. In nucleotides, the CDR3 is TGTGCCAGCAGCTTCTCGCCAGGGGGCTACGAGCAGTACTTC. This codes for CASSFSPGGYEQYF.

The rearrangement joins TRBV6-5 to TRBJ2-7; possibly TRBD2 for D (6 bases). Trimming shortened V by 8 bases and J by 0 bases, and 11 bases separated the two germline ends. The germline V gene has CDR1 MNHEY and CDR2 SVGAGI. This CDR3 contains 13 residues. The CDR3 DNA reads as TGTGCCAGCCGGAATAGCGGCTCCTACGAGCAGTACTTC. It encodes CASRNSGSYEQYF.

The CDR3 reads CASSDRDGTGELFF. The DNA for the CDR3 is TGTGCCAGCAGTGACCGGGACGGCACCGGGGAGCTGTTTTTT. The chain uses TRBV28 and TRBJ2-2; D possibly matches TRBD1 or TRBD2 (5 bases each). The CDR3 spans 14 residues. Germline loops: CDR1 MDHEN, CDR2 SYDVKM. V dropped 5 bases and J dropped 4 bases, with 11 bases sitting between them. The full variable domain, completed using reference TRBV28 and TRBJ2-2, is DVKVTQSSRYLVKRTGEKVFLECVQDMDHENMFWYRQDPGLGLRLIYFSYDVKMKEKGDIPEGYSVSREKKERFSLILESASTNQTSMYLCASSDRDGTGELFFGEGSRLTVL.

The chain links TRBV5-4 to TRBJ2-3; 8 positions agree with TRBD1. Germline V gene lookup returns CDR1 SGHNT and CDR2 YYREEE (reference sequence). Germline trimming cut 2 bases from V and 6 bases from J; bases unmatched to any gene: 8. The CDR3 length is 15 residues. The CDR3 DNA reads as TGTGCCAGCAGCTTAGGGCGGACAGGGTGGGATACGCAGTATTTT. Translated: CASSLGRTGWDTQYF.

CDR3 sequence reads: CASQPVGMSNQPQHF. The CDR3 nucleotides are TGTGCCAGCCAACCGGTGGGGATGAGCAATCAGCCCCAGCATTTT. This rearrangement joins TRBV6-5 to TRBJ1-5; D not certain. The germline CDR1 and CDR2 sequences are MNHEY and SVGAGI. V lost 8 bases, J lost 1 base, and 15 bases lay in between. The length of the CDR3 is 15 residues.

The rearrangement joins TRBV7-9 to TRBJ2-1; D is ambiguous. V lost 5 bases to trimming and J lost 7 bases, with 21 bases between them. The CDR3 has 16 residues. Per the germline V gene, CDR1 is SEHNR and CDR2 is FQNEAQ (reference sequence). CDR3 nucleotide sequence: TGTGCCAGCAGCCATAGGTTGCCCTCTCCTGGGAATGAGCAGTTCTTC. Its protein product is CASSHRLPSPGNEQFF.

The gene calls are TRBV9 and TRBJ2-3; 9 bases map to TRBD2. The CDR3 contains 17 residues. V trimming: 4 bases; J trimming: 5 bases; junction bases outside the gene matches: 14. The germline V gene encodes CDR1 SGDLS and CDR2 YYNGEE. The CDR3 nucleotides are TGTGCCAGCAGCCCCCACACTGGGGCGGGAGGGGTAGATACGCAGTATTTT. Translated, it gives CASSPHTGAGGVDTQYF.

The chain couples TRBV5-5 to TRBJ2-7, with 14 bases aligning to TRBD2. The CDR3 length is 18 residues. Germline CDR1 and CDR2: SGHKS and YYEKEE (reference sequence). J was trimmed by 4 bases and V by 0 bases; bases with no gene match: 9. The CDR3 region has the DNA TGTGCCAGCAGCTTGGGGAGACTAGCGGGAGGGGTGCCGTACGAGCAGTACTTC. Its protein product is CASSLGRLAGGVPYEQYF.

The J gene is TRBJ1-4, the V gene TRBV28; possible D gene TRBD1, 6 bases. Germline CDR1 is MDHEN and CDR2 is SYDVKM. V lost 3 bases, J lost 5 bases, and 13 bases lay in between. The CDR3 is made up of 15 amino acids. The CDR3 region has the DNA TGTGCCAGCAGTTTTGTGCAGGGGCTGAATGAAAAACTGTTTTTT. It translates to CASSFVQGLNEKLFF.